This TCR beta chain was retrieved from a study of cytomegalovirus exposure and HLA in healthy donors. Germline V gene sequence: CDR1 MDHEN, CDR2 SYDVKM. J lost 0 bases, V lost 1 base, and 6 bases had no gene match. This CDR3 has 17 residues. Study conclusions and caveats: Rarity held for most TCR sequences, but there were some public TCRs that occurred in many donors. According to a subsequent analysis, TCR clusters identified in the first cohort showed a tendency to co-occur across the roughly 130 validation repertoires. According to reports, the classifier identified cytomegalovirus status with high specificity and sensitivity.

Assay used: immunoSEQ multiplex PCR; TCRdb lists only in-frame clones, some missing. The repertoire has over 200,000 clones, around 90% of them found once; the top ten carry 0.37%. Comments on this clone: The antigen remains unidentified.

This TCR derives from a woman aged 18-29 years in good health and CMV-seronegative. V and J are TRBV28 and TRBJ2-1; the match to TRBD2 covers 7 bases. The sample consisted of PBMCs. CDR3 sequence reads: CASSLSFGGSSYNEQFF. The CDR3 DNA sequence: TGTGCCAGCAGTTTATCTTTCGGGGGGAGCTCCTACAATGAGCAGTTCTTC.